This TCR beta chain is from a study of human T cells and chemical hapten exposure. Study in general: The study enrolled mostly female patients with alopecia areata, totalis or universalis.

The time point: pre-sensitization, week 0. Indicated treatment: therapeutic diphenylcyclopropenone sensitization with weekly scalp DPC. Unique molecular identifiers were affixed to discrete cDNA molecules within the library. Via MiXCR, TCRdb re-called the RACE reads, giving one row per CDR3 protein. The sample has more than 300,000 distinct CDR3 sequences, roughly 5.3% seen once. This clonotype was counted ten times or more. Its antigen is unknown. J gave up 12 bases and V 4 bases, and 10 bases lay outside the gene matches. Germline V gene sequence: CDR1 SGDLS, CDR2 YYNGEE. This CDR3 spans 14 amino acids. Broader study findings: There was no change with DPC sensitization in TCRs above 1 in 1000 frequency. The formation of large CDR3 similarity clusters by expanded TCRs significantly exceeded that of controls.

The sequence derives from a woman between 45 and 60 years old with alopecia areata. Some clones in this sample may be carry-over from other donors' samples. This chain uses TRBV9 with TRBJ1-4; TRBD1 agrees at 9 bases. The specimen comprised whole blood, sampled in connection with sensitization to the hapten diphenylcyclopropenone (DPC). The CDR3 nucleotides are TGTGCCAGCAGCCCCCAACAGGGGGCTGGGGAACTGTTTTTT. It translates to CASSPQQGAGELFF.